This record looks at one TCR beta chain sequence and its context. These data are taken from a study of CD8 T cells in Susac syndrome. In germline, CDR1 is MNHEY, CDR2 SMNVEV (reference sequence). The V end was cut by 0 bases, the J end by 3 bases, with 18 bases between. This CDR3 has 18 amino acids. After extraction with the RNeasy kit, 0.5 to 1 ug of the RNA was reverse transcribed using random hexamers. Across 54 Vbeta and 13 Jbeta, immunoSEQ multiplex PCR amplified TCR beta CDR3. TCRdb re-called the immunoSEQ multiplex PCR reads with MiXCR, one entry per CDR3 protein. Here the sample spans approximately 300,000 distinct CDR3 sequences, roughly 85% being singletons. Sequencing of TCR beta was undertaken in CD8+ and CD4+ T cells derived from blood. Stable or active relapsing-remitting multiple sclerosis, untreated and meeting revised McDonald criteria, defined the controls. TEMRA cells were FACS-enriched, and CD8+ and CD4+ T cells were isolated negatively.

The chain couples TRBV27 to TRBJ2-1, with D possibly TRBD2 on 5 matching bases. Sequenced sample: CD8+ T cells from PBMCs. The source of this sequence is a human donor with multiple sclerosis. The CDR3 protein is CASSLSLVVFGVYNEQFF. The CDR3 nucleotides are TGTGCCAGCAGTTTATCCCTTGTGGTTTTCGGGGTCTACAATGAGCAGTTCTTC.